Below are 17 T cell receptor beta chains sequenced from a single sample in a study of blood T cell repertoires in COVID-19. This table comes from immunoSEQ multiplex PCR, and its TCRdb copy is limited to in-frame clones, with some not included. The sample carries about 250,000 clones, 80% to 90% recorded once. Input material: PBMCs or T cells enriched from blood (not recorded which). The source of these receptors is a man aged 35-49 years who had recovered from COVID-19.

The chain recombines TRBV7-2 with TRBJ2-4, with 7 bases fitting TRBD1. The CDR3 totals 16 residues. Trimming at V came to 5 bases and at J to 3 bases, leaving 10 bases not matched to a gene. From germline, CDR1 is SGHTA and CDR2 FQGNSA. The CDR3 nucleotides read TGTGCCAGCAGCCCGGAGACAGGGATGGGCAAAAACATTCAGTACTTC. Amino acids: CASSPETGMGKNIQYF.

A word on this clone: Other DNA sequences from this sample encode an identical CDR3 as well. The chain uses TRBV6-5 and TRBJ1-1; D is unclear. This CDR3 contains 12 residues. CDR1 and CDR2 from the germline V gene are MNHEY and SVGAGI. The ends were cut back, 2 bases at V and 4 bases at J, with 5 bases in the middle. The CDR3 reads CASSYGGTEAFF. Written as DNA, the CDR3 is TGTGCCAGCAGTTACGGCGGCACTGAAGCTTTCTTT.

This chain uses TRBV19 with TRBJ1-1; 8 nucleotides match TRBD1. J was trimmed by 1 base and V by 5 bases; bases with no gene match: 15. The CDR3 sequence is 18 residues long. Looked up from germline, CDR1 is LNHDA and CDR2 is SQIVND (reference sequence). The CDR3 nucleotides read TGTGCCAGTAGTCCCGGGACAGGATTCGGCTCGGGGAACACTGAAGCTTTCTTT. Its protein is CASSPGTGFGSGNTEAFF. The full variable domain, completed using reference TRBV19 and TRBJ1-1, is DGGITQSPKYLFRKEGQNVTLSCEQNLNHDAMYWYRQDPGQGLRLIYYSQIVNDFQKGDIAEGYSVSREKKESFPLTVTSAQKNPTAFYLCASSPGTGFGSGNTEAFFGQGTRLTVV.

The rearrangement links TRBV11-3 to TRBJ1-6; TRBD1 aligns across 7 bases. Per germline, CDR1 SGHNT and CDR2 YENEEA. The CDR3 is 15 amino acids. V dropped 5 bases and J dropped 5; count of bases not matched to a gene: 6. The CDR3 sequence is CASSRSGQNNSPLHF. The CDR3 bases are TGTGCCAGCAGCCGCTCGGGACAGAATAATTCACCCCTCCACTTT. The full variable domain, completed using reference TRBV11-3 and TRBJ1-6, is EAGVVQSPRYKIIEKKQPVAFWCNPISGHNTLYWYLQNLGQGPELLIRYENEEAVDDSQLPKDRFSAERLKGVDSTLKIQPAELGDSAVYLCASSRSGQNNSPLHFGNGTRLTVT.

V usage is TRBV7-9 and J usage is TRBJ2-1; TRBD2 matches 11 bases. The CDR3 is 15 amino acids. CDR1 and CDR2 from the germline V gene are SEHNR and FQNEAQ (reference sequence). Trimming removed 2 bases from V and 7 bases from J; junction bases left unmatched: 4. DNA for the CDR3: TGTGCCAGCAGCTTACTAGCGGGAGGTTGGAATGAGCAGTTCTTC. Translation: CASSLLAGGWNEQFF.

The V gene is TRBV27, the J gene TRBJ2-5, with 10 bases aligning to TRBD1. The CDR3 is made up of 14 amino acids. Trimming cost V 3 bases and J 5 bases; bases outside gene matches: 3. Germline V gives CDR1 MNHEY, CDR2 SMNVEV (reference sequence). As DNA, the CDR3 is TGTGCCAGCAGTTTGACAGGGGGCCGGGAGACCCAGTACTTC. Translating it yields CASSLTGGRETQYF.

The chain's CDR3 is CASSETGGNQPQHF. CDR3 nucleotides: TGCGCCAGCAGTGAGACGGGTGGGAATCAGCCCCAGCATTTT. V is TRBV10-2 and J is TRBJ1-5; D gene unclear. Germline V gene data show CDR1 as WSHSY and CDR2 as SAAADI. V was clipped by 2 bases and J by 4 bases, with 9 bases between them. CDR3 size: 14 residues.

The chain is built from TRBV7-5 and TRBJ1-2; the D segment call TRBD1 is taken from the table without a DNA check. TRBV7-5 is listed as a pseudogene. This CDR3 spans 16 amino acids. This CDR3 reads CARSLGRDRDNYGYTF. For the CDR3, the DNA is TGTGCCAGAAGCTTAGGCCGTGACAGGGATAACTATGGCTACACCTTC.

The rearrangement joins TRBV7-8 to TRBJ1-4; D is possibly TRBD1 (6 bases). The germline gives CDR1 SGHVS, CDR2 FQNEAQ. The CDR3 has 15 amino acids. Trimming shortened V by 5 bases and J by 5 bases, and 15 bases separated the two germline ends. The CDR3 DNA reads TGTGCCAGCAGCACCCAGGGGCCGTTGAATGAAAAACTGTTTTTT. This sequence encodes CASSTQGPLNEKLFF.

This sequence joins TRBV7-9 and TRBJ2-7; 7 bases fit TRBD1. The CDR3 extends over 17 amino acids. J was trimmed by 3 bases and V by 0 bases; bases with no gene match: 11. Germline CDR1 reads SEHNR; CDR2 reads FQNEAQ (reference sequence). The CDR3 is CASSLALRGSAYYEQYF. In DNA form, the CDR3 reads TGTGCCAGCAGCTTAGCCCTCAGGGGGTCGGCGTACTACGAGCAGTACTTC.

This clone was counted between two and nine times. This rearrangement joins TRBV6-2 or TRBV6-3 to TRBJ2-7; TRBD1 is a possible D gene (6 bases). The V gene's germline CDR1 is MNHEY and CDR2 SVGEGT. The CDR3 has 11 residues. Trimming shortened V by 6 bases and J by 9 bases, and 12 bases separated the two germline ends. This chain's CDR3 is CASSRDTGQYF. The DNA of the CDR3 is TGTGCCAGCAGCCGGGACACCGGGCAGTACTTC.

This rearrangement joins TRBV9 to TRBJ2-1, with D possibly matching TRBD2 (6 bases). Trimming shortened V by 0 bases and J by 0 bases, and 22 bases separated the two germline ends. Germline-derived CDR1 and CDR2 are SGDLS and YYNGEE. The CDR3 extends over 20 amino acids. The CDR3: CASSVVGGSSPFSSYNEQFF. The CDR3, as DNA: TGTGCCAGCAGCGTAGTTGGGGGGAGTTCGCCTTTTAGCTCCTACAATGAGCAGTTCTTC. Variable domain in full (rest from reference TRBV9 and TRBJ2-1): DSGVTQTPKHLITATGQRVTLRCSPRSGDLSVYWYQQSLDQGLQFLIQYYNGEERAKGNILERFSAQQFPDLHSELNLSSLELGDSALYFCASSVVGGSSPFSSYNEQFFGPGTRLTVL.

V usage is TRBV5-1 and J usage is TRBJ2-1; D remains ambiguous. The CDR3 loop spans 12 amino acids. The V gene's germline CDR1 is SGHRS and CDR2 YFSETQ. With 4 bases removed from V and 3 bases from J, the gap between germline ends came to 5 bases. As DNA, the CDR3 is TGCGCCAGCAGCCCGGGCTACAATGAGCAGTTCTTC. Amino acids: CASSPGYNEQFF. Based on the CDR3 plus reference TRBV5-1 and TRBJ2-1, the full variable domain is KAGVTQTPRYLIKTRGQQVTLSCSPISGHRSVSWYQQTPGQGLQFLFEYFSETQRNKGNFPGRFSGRQFSNSRSEMNVSTLELGDSALYLCASSPGYNEQFFGPGTRLTVL.

J is TRBJ1-4 and V is TRBV5-1; D perhaps matches TRBD1 (6 bases). Germline assignment: CDR1 SGHRS and CDR2 YFSETQ. This CDR3 is 16 amino acids long. The V end was cut by 2 bases, the J end by 4 bases, with 15 bases between. This CDR3 reads CASSLDGGRRNEKLFF. CDR3 coding DNA: TGCGCCAGCAGCTTAGATGGGGGCCGACGTAATGAAAAACTGTTTTTT.

The chain joins TRBV11-2 to TRBJ2-2, with 7 positions matching TRBD2. The V gene end was trimmed by 6 bases and the J gene end by 5 bases; junction bases not matched to a gene: 3. The CDR3 is 13 residues long. Germline values: CDR1 SGHAT, CDR2 FQNNGV. Written as DNA, the CDR3 is TGTGCCAGCAGTAATAGCGGGACCGGGGAGCTGTTTTTT. Protein: CASSNSGTGELFF.

The chain carries TRBV7-6 and TRBJ2-5; the match to TRBD2 covers 7 bases. The CDR3 is 15 amino acids. In germline, CDR1 is SGHVS, CDR2 FNYEAQ. The V segment lost 1 base and the J segment 5 bases; nucleotides outside the gene matches: 7. Here the CDR3 reads CASSLVREAGETQYF. CDR3 nucleotide sequence: TGTGCCAGCAGCTTAGTCCGGGAGGCGGGGGAGACCCAGTACTTC.

The chain joins TRBV19 to TRBJ2-6; tentatively, D is TRBD1 (6 bases). Germline CDR1 LNHDA, CDR2 SQIVND (reference sequence). The CDR3 consists of 17 residues. The ends were cut back, 6 bases at V and 0 bases at J, with 15 bases in the middle. CDR3 nucleotide sequence: TGTGCCAGTAGCACCGGGACATATAACTCTGGGGCCAACGTCCTGACTTTC. Encoded protein: CASSTGTYNSGANVLTF.